The clone carrying this TCR beta chain showed up just a few times. The antigen remains undetermined. The entry originates in a study of CD8 T cells in ankylosing spondylitis. Library preparation for TCR beta used quantitative 5'-RACE with molecular barcodes. TCRdb itself ran the 5' RACE reads through MiXCR, one entry per CDR3 protein. The table records 250,000 to 300,000 distinct CDR3 sequences, about 20% of them present only once. There are 12 residues in the CDR3. The germline CDR1 and CDR2 sequences are SEHNR and FQNEAQ (reference sequence). V was trimmed by 1 base and J by 5 bases, leaving 5 bases between them. Notes on the study in general: Reportedly, matched ankylosing spondylitis synovial fluid was significantly enriched for disease-linked clones. A motif in TCR beta, a set of about 8 highly homologous variants, appeared characteristic of ankylosing spondylitis blood.

The receptor comes from a male donor with ankylosing spondylitis or in good health (not recorded which). J is TRBJ1-2 and V is TRBV7-9; D unresolved. The specimen was blood, either unsorted or a sorted T cell fraction (not recorded which). DNA for the CDR3: TGTGCCAGCAGCTTAGGGGAATATGGCTACACCTTC. Translated: CASSLGEYGYTF.